This passage covers 5 T cell receptor beta chains from one sample sequenced in a study of OX40 agonist ivuxolimab in advanced cancers. Using immunoSEQ multiplex PCR, the repertoire was profiled, and TCRdb retains in-frame clones only, with some absent. This sample yields 99,000 or so clones, of which about four fifths are seen a single time; 4.5% to 5.5% belongs to the top ten. The sequences come from CD4+ or CD8+ T cells sorted from blood, collected in a trial of the OX40 agonist ivuxolimab. The receptors come from an adult with an advanced solid tumor such as melanoma, head and neck, liver or kidney cancer.

This chain connects TRBV27 to TRBJ2-7; TRBD2 aligns across 15 bases. The CDR3 length is 16 residues. CDR1 is MNHEY and CDR2 is SMNVEV in the germline V gene (reference sequence). V gave up 7 bases and J gave up 6 bases; unmatched junction bases: 10. The CDR3 coding sequence is TGTGCCAGCATCTCTACCGGACTAGCGGGAGGGATCGAGCAGTACTTC. This translates into CASISTGLAGGIEQYF.

The rearrangement uses TRBV5-1 and TRBJ2-7; 8 nucleotides line up with TRBD2. The V gene's germline CDR1 is SGHRS and CDR2 YFSETQ. J lost 6 bases, V lost 2 bases, and 7 bases had no gene match. The CDR3 totals 14 residues. The CDR3 reads CASSLSGSQSEQYF. CDR3 sequence (DNA): TGCGCCAGCAGCTTAAGCGGGAGCCAGAGCGAGCAGTACTTC. Full variable domain (missing parts from reference TRBV5-1 and TRBJ2-7): KAGVTQTPRYLIKTRGQQVTLSCSPISGHRSVSWYQQTPGQGLQFLFEYFSETQRNKGNFPGRFSGRQFSNSRSEMNVSTLELGDSALYLCASSLSGSQSEQYFGPGTRLTVT.

The chain recombines TRBV7-2 with TRBJ1-2; D might be TRBD1 (6 bases). Trimming pared 2 bases from V and 8 bases from J, leaving 9 bases between. Germline lookup yields CDR1 SGHTA and CDR2 FQGNSA. The CDR3 totals 12 residues. As DNA, the CDR3 is TGTGCCAGCAGCTTAACAGGGCAAGGCTACACCTTC. It yields the protein CASSLTGQGYTF.

The CDR3 region has the DNA TGTGCCAGCAGCTTAAGGACAGGGAATAATTCACCCCTCCACTTT. Its protein is CASSLRTGNNSPLHF. The gene calls are TRBV5-6 and TRBJ1-6; 8 positions match TRBD1. The CDR3 is made up of 15 amino acids. Germline trimming cut 2 bases from V and 5 bases from J; bases unmatched to any gene: 3. The V gene's germline CDR1 is SGHDT and CDR2 YYEEEE.

This chain uses TRBV5-1 with TRBJ2-3; the D is unclear. Germline V gene lookup returns CDR1 SGHRS and CDR2 YFSETQ. The CDR3 contains 12 residues. V shed 2 bases and J shed 5 bases, with 6 bases lying between them. The CDR3 region has the DNA TGCGCCAGCAGCTTTTCAGGAGATACGCAGTATTTT. This codes for CASSFSGDTQYF.